This T cell receptor beta chain was recovered during a study of graft-versus-host responses after intestinal transplantation. Study in general: For approximately 3 years after anti-thymocyte globulin induction, all recipients took tacrolimus and steroids.

Trimming removed 4 bases from V and 5 bases from J, with 12 bases in between. CDR1 is SGHKS and CDR2 is YYEKEE in the germline V gene (reference sequence). CDR3 length equals 13 residues. The data were produced by immunoSEQ multiplex PCR, yet TCRdb's version contains in-frame clones alone and is incomplete. The sample contains 130,000 or so clones, approximately 94% of which appear only once. Findings of the study overall: Investigators detected GvH clones in recipient marrow, with some emerging earlier in ileum or blood.

A word on this clone: The antigen is unknown.

The rearrangement joins TRBV5-5 to TRBJ1-1; D unclear. This sequence was found in a human donor who received an intestinal transplant. The sequenced sample was unstimulated CD4+ T cells sorted from spleen or lymph node cells, obtained before intestinal transplant. CDR3: CASSPDWETEAFF. The CDR3 DNA is TGTGCCAGCAGCCCGGATTGGGAGACTGAAGCTTTCTTT.